This TCR beta chain was captured in a study of CD8 T cells in Susac syndrome. Study-level background: The Susac syndrome patients were therapy-naive, on corticosteroids, or on intravenous immunoglobulin alone at blood draw.

Looked up from germline, CDR1 is SGHRS and CDR2 is YFSETQ. Trimming removed 4 bases at V and 4 bases at J, with 21 bases between. The CDR3 sequence is 17 residues long. FACS was used to enrich TEMRA cells, whereas the CD8+ and CD4+ T cells were obtained by negative isolation. Reverse transcription of roughly 0.45 to 1 ug RNA was performed with random hexamers. Amplification of TCR beta CDR3 by immunoSEQ multiplex PCR spanned 54 Vbeta and 13 Jbeta. TCRdb ran MiXCR on the immunoSEQ multiplex PCR reads and lists one entry per CDR3 protein. The sample comprises approximately 210,000 distinct CDR3 sequences, 94% of which are singletons, and around 0.15% rests with the top ten.

The chain recombines TRBV5-1 with TRBJ1-3; D gene unclear. The receptor was derived from a human donor with Susac syndrome. The source material was CD4+ T cells from PBMCs. The CDR3: CASSPDGRETSGNTIYF. The DNA of the CDR3 is TGCGCCAGCAGCCCTGACGGCCGGGAGACGTCAGGAAACACCATATATTTT.